This T cell receptor beta chain was captured by sequencing in a study of cytomegalovirus exposure and HLA in healthy donors. Primers: 60 Vbeta forward and 13 Jbeta reverse. Clones were read by immunoSEQ multiplex PCR, and TCRdb kept only the in-frame ones, dropping some. The sample yields about 140,000 clones, about four fifths seen once. Worth noting for this clone: No antigen is known for it.

Overall study findings and caveats: CMV serostatus stood as the only immune exposure information on hand.

The CDR3 extends over 16 amino acids. Germline V gene lookup returns CDR1 SGHTA and CDR2 FQGNSA. Trimming left V 1 base short and J 5 bases short, with 14 bases between. The sequenced sample consisted of PBMCs. This chain links TRBV7-2 with TRBJ2-2; perhaps TRBD1 as D (8 bases). The receptor's source is a man aged 18 to 29 in good health and CMV-seropositive. The CDR3 nucleotides read TGTGCCAGCAGCTTAGACCCACAGGGGGGGACCGGGGAGCTGTTTTTT. Its translation is CASSLDPQGGTGELFF.